What follows are 10 T cell receptor beta chains derived from one specimen sequenced in a study of spatial heterogeneity in lung cancer. MiXCR was run by TCRdb on the 5' RACE reads, yielding one entry per CDR3 protein. The data show over 35,000 distinct CDR3 sequences, with roughly a tenth seen just once and roughly 17% held by the top ten. The time point here: blood at routine non-recurrence follow-up after resection. Sample: PBMCs, taken at follow-up. These receptors came from a female donor with early-stage non-small cell lung cancer.

The chain combines TRBV6-2 or TRBV6-3 with TRBJ2-2, with D possibly TRBD1 on 6 matching bases. The CDR3 has 14 amino acids. V lost 7 bases and J 2 bases, leaving 11 bases between the germline ends. Germline assignment: CDR1 MNHEY and CDR2 SVGEGT. This chain's CDR3 is CASTPDRNTGELFF. The CDR3 DNA reads TGTGCCAGCACTCCGGACAGAAACACCGGGGAGCTGTTTTTT.

This clonotype was counted at least ten times. The chain joins TRBV9 to TRBJ2-3; unclear D gene. The CDR3 sequence is 15 residues long. Trimming pared 0 bases from V and 0 bases from J, leaving 8 bases between. Germline assignment: CDR1 SGDLS and CDR2 YYNGEE. As DNA, the CDR3 is TGTGCCAGCAGCGTAGTCGGCAGTAGCACAGATACGCAGTATTTT. This encodes CASSVVGSSTDTQYF.

The chain links TRBV5-1 to TRBJ2-5; 7 bases match TRBD1. From germline, CDR1 is SGHRS and CDR2 YFSETQ. V gave up 7 bases and J gave up 5 bases; unmatched junction bases: 11. The CDR3 sequence is 14 residues long. CDR3 sequence reads: CASGTSGTVETQYF. CDR3 nucleotide sequence: TGCGCCAGCGGCACTTCGGGGACAGTGGAGACCCAGTACTTC.

This clonotype has at least ten counts. CDR3 coding DNA: TGTGCCAGCAGTGTGGGACAGGCCTACGAGCAGTACTTC. Encoded protein: CASSVGQAYEQYF. This chain links TRBV2 with TRBJ2-7, with TRBD1 matching 8 bases. V was clipped by 4 bases and J by 2 bases; unmatched bases: 1. The germline CDR1 and CDR2 sequences are SNHLY and FYNNEI. CDR3 length: 13 residues. Full variable domain (remainder filled in from reference TRBV2 and TRBJ2-7): EPEVTQTPSHQVTQMGQEVILRCVPISNHLYFYWYRQILGQKVEFLVSFYNNEISEKSEIFDDQFSVERPDGSNFTLKIRSTKLEDSAMYFCASSVGQAYEQYFGPGTRLTVT.

Many counts were recorded for this clonotype. The chain uses TRBV28 and TRBJ1-2, with a possible D match to TRBD1 (6 bases). CDR1 is MDHEN, CDR2 SYDVKM, per germline. This CDR3 has 14 amino acids. V was shortened by 2 bases and J by 8 bases, with 15 bases between the two germline ends. The CDR3 spells CASSLRGTGKGYTF. CDR3 DNA: TGTGCCAGCAGTTTAAGGGGGACCGGGAAAGGCTACACCTTC.

In its sample, this clonotype was seen a few times. The chain combines TRBV2 with TRBJ1-2; the match to TRBD1 covers 9 bases. The germline gives CDR1 SNHLY, CDR2 FYNNEI. V lost 6 bases, J lost 3 bases, and 5 bases stayed unmatched. There are 14 residues in the CDR3. Here the CDR3 DNA reads TGTGCCAGCAGAGGGAGGACAGGGGACTATGGCTACACCTTC. Encoded protein: CASRGRTGDYGYTF.

This clonotype has a handful of counts. The chain recombines TRBV2 with TRBJ2-2; unclear D gene. The V gene lost 3 bases and the J gene lost 6 bases, with 17 bases spanning the gap. CDR3 length: 16 residues. CDR1 and CDR2 from the germline V gene are SNHLY and FYNNEI. Here the CDR3 reads CASSDKLPGTAGELFF. The CDR3 DNA sequence: TGTGCCAGCAGTGATAAACTGCCGGGTACCGCCGGGGAGCTGTTTTTT.

This clonotype was recorded a few times. The V gene is TRBV19, the J gene TRBJ1-5, with 9 bases lining up with TRBD1. CDR1 and CDR2 (germline): LNHDA, SQIVND (reference sequence). The CDR3 length is 16 residues. Germline trimming cut 6 bases from V and 0 bases from J; bases unmatched to any gene: 6. The CDR3, as DNA: TGTGCCAGTAGGATGGGGACAGGGAATAGCAATCAGCCCCAGCATTTT. It translates to CASRMGTGNSNQPQHF. Drawing the rest from reference TRBV19 and TRBJ1-5, the complete variable domain is DGGITQSPKYLFRKEGQNVTLSCEQNLNHDAMYWYRQDPGQGLRLIYYSQIVNDFQKGDIAEGYSVSREKKESFPLTVTSAQKNPTAFYLCASRMGTGNSNQPQHFGDGTRLSIL.

The V gene is TRBV28, the J gene TRBJ2-7; 8 bases map to TRBD1. Losses at the gene ends were 6 bases for V and 2 bases for J; bases not matched to a gene: 6. The CDR3 extends over 14 amino acids. CDR1 MDHEN and CDR2 SYDVKM come from the germline V gene. DNA of the CDR3: TGTGCCAGCAGAGGTCAGGGACAGGCCTACGAGCAGTACTTC. Its protein product is CASRGQGQAYEQYF.

This chain joins TRBV18 and TRBJ2-2; D might be TRBD1 or TRBD2, each matching 5 bases. Trimming took 4 bases from V and 0 from J, leaving 12 bases between them. Looked up from germline, CDR1 is KGHSH and CDR2 is LQKENI. CDR3 size: 16 residues. In DNA form, the CDR3 reads TGTGCCAGCTCACTCGTGGGACGGCCGAACACCGGGGAGCTGTTTTTT. Its protein product is CASSLVGRPNTGELFF.